This entry lists 27 T cell receptor beta chains sequenced from one sample in a study of blood T cells in healthy people across ages (dated by TCRdb to 2014 to 2015). Library preparation employed 5' RACE. Sequencing used an Illumina HiSeq 2500. A second PCR of roughly 7 to 11 cycles was performed with a sample-barcoded 5' primer and a J-beta primer mix. TCRdb cleaned the public reads at Q25 with fastp, built clones with MiXCR and kept in-frame beta chains. Merged by CDR3 protein, the rows form single entries marked with the most common genes and DNA. This sample has under 1 million distinct CDR3 sequences in its table, and approximately 44% of those were observed once. In total, the top ten clones hold around 21% of the sample. The sequencing sample was made of blood. These receptors all stem from a man aged 55 to 70 in good health.

Only a few counts were recorded for this clonotype. V usage is TRBV7-2 and J usage is TRBJ1-6; D is unclear. Germline values: CDR1 SGHTA, CDR2 FQGNSA. The CDR3 spans 14 residues. V lost 2 bases, J lost 9 bases, and 11 bases lay in between. For the CDR3, the DNA is TGTGCCAGCAGCTTAAGCAAAGGGTCTTCACCCCTCCACTTT. Its translation is CASSLSKGSSPLHF.

The gene calls are TRBV7-6 and TRBJ2-1, with 10 bases matching TRBD2. The junction had 14 bases not matched to a gene; V was cut back by 5 bases and J by 10 bases. CDR3 length equals 16 residues. Per the germline V gene, CDR1 is SGHVS and CDR2 is FNYEAQ. The chain's CDR3 is CASSLRPSGGAREQFF. The CDR3 DNA follows: TGTGCCAGCAGCCTACGTCCGAGCGGGGGGGCGAGGGAGCAGTTCTTC.

A few counts support this clonotype. The V call is TRBV7-9, the J call TRBJ1-2, with 7 positions matching TRBD1. Germline loops: CDR1 SEHNR, CDR2 FQNEAQ (reference sequence). The CDR3 length is 15 residues. V was pared by 2 bases and J by 4 bases, with 7 bases of the junction left unmatched. The CDR3 sequence: CASSLKQGTPYGYTF. CDR3 DNA sequence: TGTGCCAGCAGCTTAAAACAGGGGACCCCCTATGGCTACACCTTC.

This rearrangement joins TRBV28 to TRBJ2-5; the D call may be TRBD1 or TRBD2 (5 bases each). The CDR3 sequence is 15 residues long. Germline V gives CDR1 MDHEN, CDR2 SYDVKM. With 6 bases removed from V and 9 bases from J, the gap between germline ends came to 23 bases. DNA for the CDR3: TGTGCCAGCAGCAGGGACGGTGAAAGGCTGGAGCCCCAGTACTTC. As protein: CASSRDGERLEPQYF.

The CDR3 protein is CASSSGRAPSEQYF. DNA of the CDR3: TGCGCCAGCAGCTCGGGACGTGCCCCCTCCGAGCAGTACTTC. This chain uses TRBV5-1 with TRBJ2-7, with D perhaps given as TRBD1 or TRBD2 (5 bases each). V lost 3 bases and J lost 6, with 16 bases in between. Looked up from germline, CDR1 is SGHRS and CDR2 is YFSETQ. The CDR3 runs 14 residues.

This chain connects TRBV5-4 to TRBJ2-3, with 7 bases matching TRBD1. This CDR3 spans 16 amino acids. With V trimmed by 3 bases and J by 6 bases, 13 bases remained unmatched. From germline, CDR1 is SGHNT and CDR2 YYREEE (reference sequence). This CDR3 reads CASSSPGTDLPDTQYF. The CDR3, as DNA: TGTGCCAGCAGCTCCCCCGGGACAGACCTCCCGGATACGCAGTATTTT.

This clonotype was seen a handful of times. The chain links TRBV4-3 to TRBJ1-1; D gene ambiguous. There are 14 residues in the CDR3. The V end lost 5 bases, the J end lost 5 bases, and 15 bases lay between the germline ends. Germline V lookup: CDR1 LGHNA, CDR2 YSLEER. CDR3 protein: CASSGETLGTEAFF. DNA of the CDR3: TGCGCCAGCAGCGGCGAGACGCTGGGAACTGAAGCTTTCTTT.

The chain employs TRBV30 and TRBJ2-5; no clear D. V gave up 3 bases and J gave up 4 bases, with 9 bases separating them. The germline V gene encodes CDR1 GTSNPN and CDR2 SVGIG (reference sequence). This CDR3 is 12 amino acids long. CDR3 region: CAWRSRRETQYF. The CDR3 nucleotides read TGTGCCTGGAGGTCGAGGAGAGAGACCCAGTACTTC.

At least ten counts were recorded for this clonotype. V usage is TRBV29-1 and J usage is TRBJ2-5; no reliable D call. This CDR3 spans 12 amino acids. Germline CDR1 reads SQVTM; CDR2 reads ANQGSEA. V was clipped by 5 bases and J by 4 bases, with 11 bases between them. CDR3 protein: CSVSTDGETQYF. The CDR3 DNA sequence: TGCAGCGTTTCTACTGACGGAGAGACCCAGTACTTC.

This rearrangement joins TRBV6-2 or TRBV6-3 to TRBJ2-1; D call uncertain. V shed 3 bases and J shed 2 bases, with 14 bases lying between them. The CDR3 runs 16 residues. Germline V gene data show CDR1 as MNHEY and CDR2 as SVGEGT. The CDR3 coding sequence is TGTGCCAGCAGTTATTCCGGCGGTTCTGCCTACAATGAGCAGTTCTTC. Protein: CASSYSGGSAYNEQFF.

This clonotype was observed a handful of times. This chain joins TRBV7-6 and TRBJ2-3; perhaps TRBD2 as D (5 bases). Germline CDR1 reads SGHVS; CDR2 reads FNYEAQ. Trimming left V 5 bases short and J 0 bases short, with 18 bases between. The CDR3 loop spans 17 amino acids. The CDR3 here is CASSRGHGVTSTDTQYF. In DNA form, the CDR3 reads TGTGCCAGCAGCCGAGGCCACGGGGTGACTAGCACAGATACGCAGTATTTT.

This clonotype was counted once. The chain combines TRBV30 with TRBJ1-2, with a weak D call TRBD1 (5 bases). Looked up from germline, CDR1 is GTSNPN and CDR2 is SVGIG (reference sequence). The CDR3 contains 14 residues. V was pared by 2 bases and J by 5 bases, with 15 bases between. Written as DNA, the CDR3 is TGTGCCTGGAGTAGGTTTGGTCAGGGATATGGCTACACCTTC. Its protein product is CAWSRFGQGYGYTF.

This clonotype has at least ten counts. The chain has TRBV4-2 and TRBJ2-3; no clear D. In germline, CDR1 is LGHNA, CDR2 YNFKEQ. The CDR3 length is 13 residues. V was trimmed by 4 bases and J by 5 bases, leaving 10 bases between them. CDR3 amino acids: CASSPRPGDTQYF. As DNA, the CDR3 is TGTGCCAGCAGCCCTCGACCGGGAGATACGCAGTATTTT.

The V and J genes are TRBV30 and TRBJ1-1, with D perhaps TRBD1 (5 bases). CDR1 and CDR2 from the germline V gene are GTSNPN and SVGIG (reference sequence). Trimming removed 3 bases at V and 7 bases at J, with 12 bases between. The CDR3 extends over 12 amino acids. The CDR3 DNA reads as TGTGCCTGGAGGCGACAGAAGTATGAAGCTTTCTTT. Protein sequence: CAWRRQKYEAFF.

The chain uses TRBV24-1 and TRBJ2-3; TRBD2 might be the D (6 bases). Germline CDR1 KGHDR, CDR2 SFDVKD. The CDR3 is made up of 14 amino acids. V gave up 4 bases and J gave up 8 bases, with 15 bases separating them. CDR3 in DNA: TGTGCCACCAGTGAGGCCAGACTGGGAGGTACGCAGTATTTT. It codes for CATSEARLGGTQYF.

This clonotype was observed a handful of times. V and J are TRBV7-8 and TRBJ2-3, with D perhaps matching TRBD1 or TRBD2 (5 bases each). The CDR3 extends over 14 amino acids. V gave up 5 bases and J gave up 6 bases, with 15 bases separating them. Looked up from germline, CDR1 is SGHVS and CDR2 is FQNEAQ. CDR3 nucleotides: TGTGCCAGCAGCGGAGGACTGGGGACCGATACGCAGTATTTT. This encodes CASSGGLGTDTQYF.

This chain links TRBV3-1 with TRBJ2-3; D perhaps matches TRBD1 (5 bases). The germline gives CDR1 LGHDT, CDR2 YNNKEL (reference sequence). V was pared by 1 base and J by 5 bases, with 7 bases between. CDR3 length: 13 residues. CDR3 coding DNA: TGTGCCAGCAGCCAAGGACAGCGAGATACGCAGTATTTT. It codes for CASSQGQRDTQYF.

The chain links TRBV10-2 to TRBJ2-1, with D perhaps TRBD2 (6 bases). Germline CDR1 reads WSHSY; CDR2 reads SAAADI. V was cut by 0 bases and J by 9 bases, with 18 bases left in between. The CDR3 consists of 16 residues. This CDR3 reads CASSESRRGAQPEQFF. Written as DNA, the CDR3 is TGCGCCAGCAGTGAGTCGAGGCGGGGAGCTCAGCCTGAGCAGTTCTTC.

This sequence joins TRBV20-1 and TRBJ1-4; 11 bases fit TRBD1. The germline gives CDR1 DFQATT, CDR2 SNEGSKA (reference sequence). The CDR3 covers 15 residues. The V and J ends lost 6 bases and 6 bases, in that order; junction bases with no gene match: 9. CDR3 sequence: CSAAGQGVRDEKLFF. The CDR3 DNA follows: TGCAGTGCCGCGGGACAGGGGGTACGGGATGAAAAACTGTTTTTT.

The rearrangement links TRBV20-1 to TRBJ2-5; D is unclear. Trimming took off 7 bases at V and 0 bases at J, with 6 bases between the two ends. The CDR3 is 11 residues long. Germline-derived CDR1 and CDR2 are DFQATT and SNEGSKA (reference sequence). CDR3 coding DNA: TGCAGTGGTCTTGACCAAGAGACCCAGTACTTC. Translation: CSGLDQETQYF.

The V gene is TRBV5-1, the J gene TRBJ1-4, with D tentatively TRBD1 (6 bases). The CDR3 covers 18 residues. The V and J ends lost 4 bases and 7 bases respectively, with 26 bases between them. The germline V gene encodes CDR1 SGHRS and CDR2 YFSETQ. CDR3 protein: CASSLGSQPGAVGEKLFF. The CDR3 nucleotides read TGCGCCAGCAGCCTTGGTTCGCAACCAGGGGCCGTCGGTGAAAAACTGTTTTTT. The full variable domain, in which reference TRBV5-1 and TRBJ1-4 provide the parts outside the CDR3, is KAGVTQTPRYLIKTRGQQVTLSCSPISGHRSVSWYQQTPGQGLQFLFEYFSETQRNKGNFPGRFSGRQFSNSRSEMNVSTLELGDSALYLCASSLGSQPGAVGEKLFFGSGTQLSVL.

This chain links TRBV5-1 with TRBJ2-7; D not resolved. In germline, CDR1 is SGHRS, CDR2 YFSETQ. The V end was cut by 0 bases, the J end by 12 bases, with 16 bases between. The CDR3 contains 13 residues. CDR3 protein: CASSLGILDQWYF. The CDR3 DNA reads as TGCGCCAGCAGCTTGGGTATCCTTGACCAGTGGTACTTC. The whole variable domain, remainder taken from reference TRBV5-1 and TRBJ2-7, is KAGVTQTPRYLIKTRGQQVTLSCSPISGHRSVSWYQQTPGQGLQFLFEYFSETQRNKGNFPGRFSGRQFSNSRSEMNVSTLELGDSALYLCASSLGILDQWYFGPGTRLTVT.

This clonotype was found a few times. The CDR3 DNA follows: TGTGCCATCAGTGACCCCGACAGGGGGGGGTCTTTGTGGACGCAGTATTTT. Translation gives CAISDPDRGGSLWTQYF. The rearrangement links TRBV10-3 to TRBJ2-3, with 9 bases fitting TRBD1. The germline CDR1 and CDR2 sequences are ENHRY and SYGVKD. This CDR3 has 17 residues. V lost 3 bases, J lost 9 bases, and 16 bases stayed unmatched.

The chain recombines TRBV30 with TRBJ2-7, with TRBD2 matching over 13 bases. Germline CDR1 GTSNPN, CDR2 SVGIG (reference sequence). Trimming cost V 8 bases and J 4 bases; bases outside gene matches: 2. This CDR3 has 12 amino acids. The CDR3 DNA is TGTGCCCCGGGACTAGCGGGGTACGAGCAGTACTTC. This encodes CAPGLAGYEQYF. Based on the CDR3 plus reference TRBV30 and TRBJ2-7, the full variable domain is SQTIHQWPATLVQPVGSPLSLECTVEGTSNPNLYWYRQAAGRGLQLLFYSVGIGQISSEVPQNLSASRPQDRQFILSSKKLLLSDSGFYLCAPGLAGYEQYFGPGTRLTVT.

The gene calls are TRBV5-5 and TRBJ2-1; 9 bases are a match to TRBD2. With V trimmed by 4 bases and J by 5 bases, 16 bases remained unmatched. Germline assignment: CDR1 SGHKS and CDR2 YYEKEE (reference sequence). There are 18 residues in the CDR3. CDR3 coding DNA: TGTGCCAGCAGCAAATCGGTAGCGGGGGAAAGGACCCACAATGAGCAGTTCTTC. This codes for CASSKSVAGERTHNEQFF.

This clonotype appeared once. The gene calls are TRBV3-1 and TRBJ2-7, with TRBD2 identical over 10 bases. Germline CDR1 is LGHDT and CDR2 is YNNKEL (reference sequence). Trimming took 1 base from V and 7 from J; bases not matched to a gene: 13. This CDR3 comprises 17 residues. The chain's CDR3 is CASSQGFLAGVGNEQYF. The CDR3 DNA sequence: TGTGCCAGCAGCCAAGGTTTCCTAGCGGGGGTAGGCAATGAGCAGTACTTC.

CDR3 loop: CATDITGGEQYF. CDR3 sequence (DNA): TGTGCCACCGACATTACAGGGGGGGAGCAGTACTTC. The chain uses TRBV12-3 or TRBV12-4 and TRBJ2-7; 8 bases map to TRBD1. CDR3 length: 12 amino acids. V lost 10 bases and J lost 7; bases outside the gene matches: 9.